A single sample is the source of the 5 T cell receptor beta chains below, sequenced in a study of beta chain bispecific antibodies for T cell cancers. Study conclusions and caveats: Normal T cells contributed less of the targeted TRBV signal than the leukemia cells did.

TCRdb re-called the 5' RACE reads with MiXCR, one entry per CDR3 protein. The table records around 15,000 distinct CDR3 sequences, around 2.1% of them present only once. The antigens of these receptors remain unknown. Blood mononuclear cells were expanded for two to three days using either OKT3 anti-CD3 antibody or CD3/CD28 beads. The source material was healthy donor T cells cultured with leukemia cells. These receptors came from a human donor in good health. Some clones in this sample may be carry-over from other donors' samples.

This clonotype was recorded many times. The rearrangement joins TRBV28 to TRBJ2-1; D unclear. Trimming cost V 6 bases and J 7 bases, with 13 bases left between them. The length of the CDR3 is 13 residues. CDR1 MDHEN and CDR2 SYDVKM come from the germline V gene. The CDR3 nucleotides read TGTGCCAGCAGCGACCCAGCCGCAAATGAGCAGTTCTTC. This gives the protein CASSDPAANEQFF. Variable domain in full (rest from reference TRBV28 and TRBJ2-1): DVKVTQSSRYLVKRTGEKVFLECVQDMDHENMFWYRQDPGLGLRLIYFSYDVKMKEKGDIPEGYSVSREKKERFSLILESASTNQTSMYLCASSDPAANEQFFGPGTRLTVL.

This clonotype has a count of ten or more. This sequence joins TRBV4-1 and TRBJ2-7, with D hard to call. The V end was cut by 0 bases, the J end by 3 bases, with 6 bases between. The CDR3 loop spans 13 amino acids. Germline-derived CDR1 and CDR2 are MGHRA and YSYEKL. The DNA of the CDR3 is TGCGCCAGCAGCCAAGATCCGGACTACGAGCAGTACTTC. Amino acid sequence: CASSQDPDYEQYF.

This clonotype was detected many times. The chain employs TRBV29-1 and TRBJ2-1, with a tentative D call TRBD2 (6 bases). Germline V gene lookup returns CDR1 SQVTM and CDR2 ANQGSEA. Trimming left V 8 bases short and J 6 bases short, with 17 bases between. This CDR3 is built from 13 residues. CDR3 in DNA: TGCAGCACCCGTGGCGGGGACCGCAATGAGCAGTTCTTC. Protein sequence: CSTRGGDRNEQFF.

This clonotype was seen ten or more times. This chain uses TRBV27 with TRBJ2-7; D gene ambiguous. CDR1 and CDR2 from the germline V gene are MNHEY and SMNVEV (reference sequence). CDR3 size: 12 residues. Trimming cost V 4 bases and J 7 bases, with 11 bases left between them. The CDR3 bases are TGTGCCAGCAGTTACTTCGGAGCGGAGCAGTACTTC. It codes for CASSYFGAEQYF.

This clonotype was seen ten or more times. V usage is TRBV7-9 and J usage is TRBJ1-2; TRBD1 matches at 9 bases. Germline loops: CDR1 SEHNR, CDR2 FQNEAQ (reference sequence). The CDR3 runs to 16 residues. The ends lost 0 bases at V and 5 bases at J; junction bases unmatched: 7. For the CDR3, the DNA is TGTGCCAGCAGCTTAGCGGGACAGGGTCTTCTTTATGGCTACACCTTC. Translated: CASSLAGQGLLYGYTF.